This T cell receptor (beta chain) was identified in a study of cytomegalovirus exposure and HLA in healthy donors. Study-wide points: The authors later linked a missense DCLRE1C variant to TCR beta V- and J-gene trimming.

The PCR ran on 60 Vbeta and 13 Jbeta primers. The method was immunoSEQ multiplex PCR; TCRdb's version includes in-frame clones alone and lacks a portion of them. The sample carries about 200,000 clones, 75% to 90% recorded once. J gave up 10 bases and V 0 bases, and 7 bases lay outside the gene matches. From germline, CDR1 is WNHNN and CDR2 SYGVQD (reference sequence). The CDR3 contains 15 residues. About this clone: What it binds is unknown.

This receptor was taken from a woman aged 25 to 45 in good health and CMV-seronegative. Material: PBMCs. This sequence joins TRBV10-1 and TRBJ1-4, with 8 positions matching TRBD1. The CDR3 here is CASSESIGTGSKLFF. The CDR3 DNA reads as TGCGCCAGCAGTGAGTCGATTGGGACAGGATCAAAACTGTTTTTT.